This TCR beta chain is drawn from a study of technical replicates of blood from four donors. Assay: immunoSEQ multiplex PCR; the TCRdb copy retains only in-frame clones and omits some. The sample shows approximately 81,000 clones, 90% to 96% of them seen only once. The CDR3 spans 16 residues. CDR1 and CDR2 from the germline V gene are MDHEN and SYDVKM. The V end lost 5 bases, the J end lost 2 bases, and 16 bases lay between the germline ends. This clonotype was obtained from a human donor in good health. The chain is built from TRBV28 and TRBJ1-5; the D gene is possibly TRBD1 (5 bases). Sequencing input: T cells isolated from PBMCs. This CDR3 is CASSPAGTMGNQPQHF. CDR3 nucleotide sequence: TGTGCCAGCAGTCCCGCGGGGACGATGGGCAATCAGCCCCAGCATTTT. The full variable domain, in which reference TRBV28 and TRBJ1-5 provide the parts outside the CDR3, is DVKVTQSSRYLVKRTGEKVFLECVQDMDHENMFWYRQDPGLGLRLIYFSYDVKMKEKGDIPEGYSVSREKKERFSLILESASTNQTSMYLCASSPAGTMGNQPQHFGDGTRLSIL.